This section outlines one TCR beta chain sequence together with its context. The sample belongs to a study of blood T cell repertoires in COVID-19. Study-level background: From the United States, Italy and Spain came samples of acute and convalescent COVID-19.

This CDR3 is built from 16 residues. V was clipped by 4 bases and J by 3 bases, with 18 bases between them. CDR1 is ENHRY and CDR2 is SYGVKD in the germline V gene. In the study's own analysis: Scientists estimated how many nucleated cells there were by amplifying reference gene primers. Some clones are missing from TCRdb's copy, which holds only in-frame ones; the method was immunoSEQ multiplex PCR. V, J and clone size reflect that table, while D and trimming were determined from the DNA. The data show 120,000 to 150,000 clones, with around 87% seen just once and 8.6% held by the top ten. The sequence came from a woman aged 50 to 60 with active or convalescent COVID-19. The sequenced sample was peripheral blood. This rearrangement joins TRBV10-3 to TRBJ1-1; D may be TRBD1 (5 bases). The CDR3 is CAISGRGSTGDTEAFF. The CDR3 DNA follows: TGTGCCATCAGTGGTCGGGGGTCCACGGGGGACACTGAAGCTTTCTTT.